This passage covers 14 T cell receptor beta chains from one sample sequenced in a study of early stage breast cancer tumors. Produced via immunoSEQ multiplex PCR; TCRdb's table is partial and in-frame only. The table includes about 63,000 clones, about 74% detected once. The sample taken for sequencing was blood. Receptor source: a person in their twenties or thirties with breast cancer.

This chain connects TRBV18 to TRBJ1-2; TRBD1 agrees at 9 bases. With 0 bases clipped from V and 7 bases from J, the junction kept 3 bases outside the gene matches. Germline CDR1 reads KGHSH; CDR2 reads LQKENI. The CDR3 length is 14 residues. CDR3 DNA sequence: TGTGCCAGCTCACCACCGCACAGGGGGCTTGGCTACACCTTC. It codes for CASSPPHRGLGYTF.

This clone was seen a single time. The gene calls are TRBV19 and TRBJ2-3; possible D gene TRBD1, 6 bases. Trimming pared 5 bases from V and 1 base from J, leaving 13 bases between. Germline assignment: CDR1 LNHDA and CDR2 SQIVND (reference sequence). The CDR3 runs to 15 residues. CDR3 loop: CASSPGTTGTDTQYF. The CDR3, as DNA: TGTGCCAGTAGTCCCGGGACAACCGGCACAGATACGCAGTATTTT.

V gene TRBV10-2 combines with J gene TRBJ2-7; possible D gene TRBD1, 5 bases. This CDR3 region has 15 residues. Germline values: CDR1 WSHSY, CDR2 SAAADI. Trimming took 6 bases from V and 3 from J, leaving 18 bases between them. CDR3: CASRAQGLGGYEQYF. The CDR3 nucleotides read TGCGCCAGCAGAGCTCAGGGTCTAGGTGGCTACGAGCAGTACTTC.

This rearrangement joins TRBV21-1 to TRBJ1-2; no check of the table's D call, TRBD1, against the DNA was made. TRBV21-1 is classified as a pseudogene. This CDR3 comprises 18 residues. The CDR3 coding sequence is TGTGCCAGTTTTGGTATCCCGGACAGGGGTAGAGGATACTATGGCTACACCTTC. Protein sequence: CASFGIPDRGRGYYGYTF.

This chain uses TRBV6-5 with TRBJ1-1; perhaps TRBD1 as D (5 bases). The CDR3 loop spans 14 amino acids. Trimming took 8 bases from V and 1 from J, leaving 14 bases between them. Germline V CDR1 and CDR2: MNHEY, SVGAGI. The CDR3 sequence is CASYGARWNTEAFF. Here the CDR3 DNA reads TGTGCCAGCTACGGGGCCCGATGGAACACTGAAGCTTTCTTT.

This chain links TRBV4-2 with TRBJ2-1; 8 bases fit TRBD2. V shed 0 bases and J 6 bases; nucleotides not matched to a gene: 7. The CDR3 spans 16 residues. CDR1 and CDR2 from the germline V gene are LGHNA and YNFKEQ. CDR3 nucleotide sequence: TGTGCCAGCAGCCAAGATTTGGGTAGCGGGGCCAATGAGCAGTTCTTC. It codes for CASSQDLGSGANEQFF.

This rearrangement joins TRBV13 to TRBJ2-1; maybe TRBD1 (6 bases). Trimming removed 7 bases from V and 9 bases from J, with 19 bases in between. Germline CDR1 PRHDT, CDR2 FYEKMQ (reference sequence). This CDR3 comprises 14 residues. This CDR3 is CASTRGRPPSEQFF. For the CDR3, the DNA is TGTGCCAGCACCAGGGGACGCCCGCCTTCTGAGCAGTTCTTC.

The chain combines TRBV9 with TRBJ1-1; D gene unclear. CDR3 length equals 13 residues. Between the trimmed V and J ends, which lost 0 bases and 3 bases, there was a span of 6 bases. Germline V gives CDR1 SGDLS, CDR2 YYNGEE. The CDR3 DNA reads TGTGCCAGCAGCGTAGGGGTTGACACTGAAGCTTTCTTT. It is translated as CASSVGVDTEAFF.

This clone was seen a handful of times. This chain connects TRBV6-1 to TRBJ1-2, with 7 nucleotides matching TRBD1. CDR1 and CDR2 from the germline V gene are MNHNS and SASEGT. The CDR3 runs to 15 residues. J was trimmed by 7 bases and V by 4 bases; bases with no gene match: 12. CDR3 sequence reads: CASSVIETGFGGYTF. In DNA form, the CDR3 reads TGTGCCAGCAGTGTAATCGAGACAGGGTTTGGTGGCTACACCTTC.

The V call is TRBV19, the J call TRBJ1-5; D is unclear. V gave up 3 bases and J gave up 7 bases, with 10 bases separating them. The germline CDR1 and CDR2 sequences are LNHDA and SQIVND (reference sequence). CDR3 size: 13 residues. The CDR3 is CASSIAREQPQHF. CDR3 sequence (DNA): TGTGCCAGTAGTATCGCTAGGGAACAGCCCCAGCATTTT.

CDR3 residues: CASSENNEQFF. The CDR3 DNA reads as TGTGCCAGCAGTGAAAACAATGAGCAGTTCTTC. The V and J genes are TRBV6-1 and TRBJ2-1, with D unresolved. V dropped 2 bases and J dropped 5 bases, with 1 base sitting between them. CDR3 length: 11 residues. Germline-derived CDR1 and CDR2 are MNHNS and SASEGT.

The V call is TRBV23-1, the J call TRBJ2-3; D might be TRBD2 (6 bases). Being an ORF, TRBV23-1 has a function that is uncertain. This CDR3 spans 16 amino acids. Trimming cost V 0 bases and J 4 bases, with 14 bases left between them. In DNA, the CDR3 is TGCGCCAGCAGTCAATCGGAGGGTCGGTCCCCAGATACGCAGTATTTT. Protein sequence: CASSQSEGRSPDTQYF.

The J gene is TRBJ2-2, the V gene TRBV5-1; the D is unclear. CDR1 is SGHRS and CDR2 is YFSETQ in the germline V gene. With 5 bases removed from V and 9 bases from J, the gap between germline ends came to 5 bases. This CDR3 has 10 residues. The CDR3 loop is CASRGRELFF. The CDR3 DNA reads TGCGCCAGCAGGGGCCGGGAGCTGTTTTTT.

This rearrangement joins TRBV6-4 to TRBJ1-6; D gene unclear. This CDR3 contains 15 residues. Trimming shortened V by 6 bases and J by 1 base, and 10 bases separated the two germline ends. Germline V CDR1 and CDR2: MRHNA, SNTAGT. The CDR3 is CASSPVGSYNSPLHF. CDR3 nucleotides: TGTGCCAGCAGCCCAGTTGGGTCCTATAATTCACCCCTCCACTTT.